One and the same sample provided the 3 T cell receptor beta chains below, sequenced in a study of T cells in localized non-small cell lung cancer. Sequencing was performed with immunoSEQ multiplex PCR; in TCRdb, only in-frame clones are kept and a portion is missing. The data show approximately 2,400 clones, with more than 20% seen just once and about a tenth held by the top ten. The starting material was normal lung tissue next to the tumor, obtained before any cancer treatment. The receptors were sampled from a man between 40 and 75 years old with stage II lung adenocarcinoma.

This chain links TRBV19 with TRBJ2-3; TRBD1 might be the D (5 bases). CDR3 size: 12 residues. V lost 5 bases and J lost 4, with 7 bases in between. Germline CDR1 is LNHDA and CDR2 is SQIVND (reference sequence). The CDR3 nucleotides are TGTGCCAGTAGTTTGGGGCCAGATACGCAGTATTTT. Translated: CASSLGPDTQYF.

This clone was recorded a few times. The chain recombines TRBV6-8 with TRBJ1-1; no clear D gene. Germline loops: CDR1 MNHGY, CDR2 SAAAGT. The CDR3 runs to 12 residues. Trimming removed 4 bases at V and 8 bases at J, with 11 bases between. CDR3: CASSSLQNEAFF. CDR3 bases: TGTGCCAGCAGTTCCCTACAGAACGAAGCTTTCTTT.

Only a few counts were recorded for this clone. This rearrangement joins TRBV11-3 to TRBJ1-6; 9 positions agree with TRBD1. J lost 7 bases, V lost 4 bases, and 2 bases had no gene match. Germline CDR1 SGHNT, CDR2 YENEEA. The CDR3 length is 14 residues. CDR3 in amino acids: CASSSTGGNSPLHF. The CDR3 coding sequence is TGTGCCAGCAGCTCGACAGGGGGAAATTCACCCCTCCACTTT.